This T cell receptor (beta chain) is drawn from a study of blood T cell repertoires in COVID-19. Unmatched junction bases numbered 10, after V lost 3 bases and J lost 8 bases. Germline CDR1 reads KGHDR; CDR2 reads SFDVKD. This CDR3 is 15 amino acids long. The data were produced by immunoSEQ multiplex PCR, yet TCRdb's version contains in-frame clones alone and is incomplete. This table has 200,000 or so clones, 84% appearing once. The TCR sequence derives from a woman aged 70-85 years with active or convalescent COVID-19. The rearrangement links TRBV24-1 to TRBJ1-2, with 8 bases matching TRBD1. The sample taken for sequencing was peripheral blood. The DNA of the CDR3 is TGTGCCACCAGTGATCAAGGGACAGGCACCAAGGGCTACACCTTC. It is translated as CATSDQGTGTKGYTF.